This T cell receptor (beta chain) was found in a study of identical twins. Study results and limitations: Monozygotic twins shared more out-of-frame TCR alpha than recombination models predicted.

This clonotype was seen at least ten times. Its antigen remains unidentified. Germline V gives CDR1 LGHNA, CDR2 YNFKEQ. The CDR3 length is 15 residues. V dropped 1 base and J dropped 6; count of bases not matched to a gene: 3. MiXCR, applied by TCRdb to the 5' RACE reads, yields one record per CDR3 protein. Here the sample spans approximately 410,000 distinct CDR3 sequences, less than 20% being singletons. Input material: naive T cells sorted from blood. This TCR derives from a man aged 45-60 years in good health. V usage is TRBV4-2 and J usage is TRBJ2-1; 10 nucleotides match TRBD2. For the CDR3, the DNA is TGTGCCAGCAGCCAAGCTAGCGGGAGAGGCAATGAGCAGTTCTTC. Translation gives CASSQASGRGNEQFF.